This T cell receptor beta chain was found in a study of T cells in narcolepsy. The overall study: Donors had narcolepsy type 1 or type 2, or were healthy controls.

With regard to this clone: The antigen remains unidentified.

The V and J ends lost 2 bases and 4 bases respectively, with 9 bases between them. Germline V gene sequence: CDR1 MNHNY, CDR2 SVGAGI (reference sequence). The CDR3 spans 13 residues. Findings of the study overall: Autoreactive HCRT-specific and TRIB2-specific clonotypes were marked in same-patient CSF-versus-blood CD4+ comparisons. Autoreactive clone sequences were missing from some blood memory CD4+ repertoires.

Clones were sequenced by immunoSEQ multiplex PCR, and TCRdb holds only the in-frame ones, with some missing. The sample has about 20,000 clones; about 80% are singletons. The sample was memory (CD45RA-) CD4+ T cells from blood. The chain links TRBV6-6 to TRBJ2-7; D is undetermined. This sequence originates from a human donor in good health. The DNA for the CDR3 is TGTGCCAGCAGTTACCAGGTGGAATACGAGCAGTACTTC. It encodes CASSYQVEYEQYF.